The present entry profiles one TCR beta chain with its context. Assay: immunoSEQ multiplex PCR; the TCRdb copy retains only in-frame clones and omits some. This table holds some 500,000 clones, roughly nine tenths found once. These data belong to a study of blood T cell repertoires in COVID-19. The CDR3 consists of 13 residues. From germline, CDR1 is SEHNR and CDR2 FQNEAQ (reference sequence). The ends lost 6 bases at V and 3 bases at J; junction bases unmatched: 5. This rearrangement joins TRBV7-9 to TRBJ2-7; the match to TRBD1 covers 7 bases. The specimen was peripheral blood. This TCR was sampled from a woman between 50 and 59 years old with COVID-19, enrolled during active disease. The CDR3 sequence is CASRGRQGYEQYF. In DNA form, the CDR3 reads TGTGCCAGCAGAGGGAGACAGGGCTACGAGCAGTACTTC.